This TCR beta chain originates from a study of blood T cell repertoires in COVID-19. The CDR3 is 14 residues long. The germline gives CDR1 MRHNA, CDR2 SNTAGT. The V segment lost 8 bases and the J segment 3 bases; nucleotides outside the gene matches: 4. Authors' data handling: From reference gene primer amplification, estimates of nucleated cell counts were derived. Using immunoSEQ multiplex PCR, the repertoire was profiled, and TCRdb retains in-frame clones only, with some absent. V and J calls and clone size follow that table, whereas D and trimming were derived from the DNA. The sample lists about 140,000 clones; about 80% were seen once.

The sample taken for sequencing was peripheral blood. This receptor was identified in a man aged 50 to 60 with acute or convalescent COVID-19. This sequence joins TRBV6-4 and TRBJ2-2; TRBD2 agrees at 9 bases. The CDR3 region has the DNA TGTGCCAGCGCAGCGGGGGGTGACACCGGGGAGCTGTTTTTT. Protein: CASAAGGDTGELFF.